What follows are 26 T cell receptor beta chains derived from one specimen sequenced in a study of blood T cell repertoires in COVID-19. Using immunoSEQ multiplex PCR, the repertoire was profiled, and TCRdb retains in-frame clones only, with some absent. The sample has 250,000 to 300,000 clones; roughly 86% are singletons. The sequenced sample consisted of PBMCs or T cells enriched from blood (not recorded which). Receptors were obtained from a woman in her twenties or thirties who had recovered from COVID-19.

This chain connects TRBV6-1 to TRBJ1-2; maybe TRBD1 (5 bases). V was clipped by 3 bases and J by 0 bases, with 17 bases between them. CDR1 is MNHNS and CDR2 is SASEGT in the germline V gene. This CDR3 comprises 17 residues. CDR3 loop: CASSEWWLDKANYGYTF. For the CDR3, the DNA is TGTGCCAGCAGTGAGTGGTGGTTGGACAAAGCTAACTATGGCTACACCTTC.

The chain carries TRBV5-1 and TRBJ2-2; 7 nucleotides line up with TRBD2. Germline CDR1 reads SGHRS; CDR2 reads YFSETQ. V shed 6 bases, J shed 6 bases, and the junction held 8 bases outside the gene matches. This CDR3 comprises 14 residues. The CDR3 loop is CASKGGSNPGELFF. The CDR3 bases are TGCGCCAGCAAGGGCGGGAGTAACCCCGGGGAGCTGTTTTTT.

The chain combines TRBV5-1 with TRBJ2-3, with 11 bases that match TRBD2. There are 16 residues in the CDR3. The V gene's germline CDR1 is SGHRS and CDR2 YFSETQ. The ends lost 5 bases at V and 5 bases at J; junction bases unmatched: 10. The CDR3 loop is CASRFSGGAAGDTQYF. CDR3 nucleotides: TGCGCCAGCAGATTTAGCGGGGGGGCCGCCGGAGATACGCAGTATTTT.

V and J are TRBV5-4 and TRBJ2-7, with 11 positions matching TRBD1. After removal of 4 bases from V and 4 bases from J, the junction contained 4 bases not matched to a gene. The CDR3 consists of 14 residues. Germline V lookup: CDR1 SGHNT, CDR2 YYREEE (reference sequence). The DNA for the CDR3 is TGTGCCAGCAGCCCGGACAGGGGGCGGTACGAGCAGTACTTC. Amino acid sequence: CASSPDRGRYEQYF.

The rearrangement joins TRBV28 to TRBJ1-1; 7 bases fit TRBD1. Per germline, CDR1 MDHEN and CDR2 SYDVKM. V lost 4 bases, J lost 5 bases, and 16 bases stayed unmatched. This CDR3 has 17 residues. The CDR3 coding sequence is TGTGCCAGCAGTTCCACCCGACAGGGAGCGTCAAGAACTGAAGCTTTCTTT. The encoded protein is CASSSTRQGASRTEAFF.

CDR3 bases: TGTGCCAGCGGTCAGGCCCTGGACACTGAAGCTTTCTTT. This sequence encodes CASGQALDTEAFF. The chain carries TRBV28 and TRBJ1-1, with D hard to call. Trimming pared 8 bases from V and 3 bases from J, leaving 13 bases between. The CDR3 loop spans 13 amino acids. Germline V gene sequence: CDR1 MDHEN, CDR2 SYDVKM.

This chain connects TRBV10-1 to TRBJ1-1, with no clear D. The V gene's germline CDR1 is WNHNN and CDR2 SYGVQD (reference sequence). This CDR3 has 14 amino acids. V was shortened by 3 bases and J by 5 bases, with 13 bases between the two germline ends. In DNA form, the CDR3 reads TGCGCCAGCAGTGAAACCCGAGGGTTTACTGAAGCTTTCTTT. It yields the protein CASSETRGFTEAFF.

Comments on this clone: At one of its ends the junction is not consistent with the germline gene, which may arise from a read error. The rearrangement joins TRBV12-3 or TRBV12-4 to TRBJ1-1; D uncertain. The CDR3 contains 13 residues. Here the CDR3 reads CASTLTSNTEAFF. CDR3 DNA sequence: TGTGCCAGCACTTTAACGAGTAACACTGAAGCTTTCTTT.

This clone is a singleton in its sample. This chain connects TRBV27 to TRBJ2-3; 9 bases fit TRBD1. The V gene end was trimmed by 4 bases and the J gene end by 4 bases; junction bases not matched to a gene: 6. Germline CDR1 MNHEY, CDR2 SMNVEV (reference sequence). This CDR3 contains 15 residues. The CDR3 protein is CASSSGTGRSDTQYF. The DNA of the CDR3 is TGTGCCAGCAGTTCGGGGACAGGGCGTTCAGATACGCAGTATTTT.

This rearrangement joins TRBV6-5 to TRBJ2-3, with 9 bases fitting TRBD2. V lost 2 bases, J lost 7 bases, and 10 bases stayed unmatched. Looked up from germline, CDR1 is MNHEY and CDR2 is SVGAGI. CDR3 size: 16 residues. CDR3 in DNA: TGTGCCAGCAGTTACACCTTAGCGGGAGCGGATCATACGCAGTATTTT. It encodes CASSYTLAGADHTQYF.

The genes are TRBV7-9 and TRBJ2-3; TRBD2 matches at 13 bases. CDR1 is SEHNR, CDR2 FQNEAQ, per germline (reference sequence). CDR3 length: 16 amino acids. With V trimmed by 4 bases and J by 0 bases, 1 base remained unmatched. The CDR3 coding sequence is TGTGCCAGCAGCTCGGGACTAGCGGGAAGCACAGATACGCAGTATTTT. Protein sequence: CASSSGLAGSTDTQYF. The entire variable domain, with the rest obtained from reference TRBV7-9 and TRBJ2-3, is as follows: DTGVSQNPRHKITKRGQNVTFRCDPISEHNRLYWYRQTLGQGPEFLTYFQNEAQLEKSRLLSDRFSAERPKGSFSTLEIQRTEQGDSAMYLCASSSGLAGSTDTQYFGPGTRLTVL.

CDR3 region: CASSPLGMGNTIYF. The CDR3, as DNA: TGTGCCAGCAGCCCCCTAGGTATGGGAAACACCATATATTTT. The rearrangement links TRBV27 to TRBJ1-3, with D uncertain. Germline CDR1 reads MNHEY; CDR2 reads SMNVEV (reference sequence). Trimming pared 6 bases from V and 4 bases from J, leaving 13 bases between. The CDR3 consists of 14 residues.

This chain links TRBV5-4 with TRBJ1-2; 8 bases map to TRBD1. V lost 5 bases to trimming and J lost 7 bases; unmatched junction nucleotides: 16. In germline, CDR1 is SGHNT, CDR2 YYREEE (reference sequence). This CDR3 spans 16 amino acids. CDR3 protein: CASSSPTGTGQSGYTF. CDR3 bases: TGTGCCAGCAGTTCCCCAACCGGGACAGGTCAGTCTGGCTACACCTTC.

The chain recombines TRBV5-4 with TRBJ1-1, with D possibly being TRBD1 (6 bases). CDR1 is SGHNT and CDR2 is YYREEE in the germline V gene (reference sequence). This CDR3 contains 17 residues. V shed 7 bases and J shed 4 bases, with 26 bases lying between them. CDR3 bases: TGTGCCAGCCAAAGTAAGTGGGGGCCTGGGCAAGTCACTGAAGCTTTCTTT. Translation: CASQSKWGPGQVTEAFF.

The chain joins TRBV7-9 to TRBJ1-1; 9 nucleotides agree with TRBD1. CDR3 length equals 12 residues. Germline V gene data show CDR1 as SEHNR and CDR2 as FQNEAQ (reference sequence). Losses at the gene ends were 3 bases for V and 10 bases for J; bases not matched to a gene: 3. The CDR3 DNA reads TGTGCCAGCAGCTTCTCGGACAGGGGAGCTTTCTTT. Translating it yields CASSFSDRGAFF.

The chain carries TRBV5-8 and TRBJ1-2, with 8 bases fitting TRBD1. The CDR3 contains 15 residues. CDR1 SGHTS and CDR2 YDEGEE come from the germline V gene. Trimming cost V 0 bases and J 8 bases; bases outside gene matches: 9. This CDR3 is CASSLVTGDSRGYTF. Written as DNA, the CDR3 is TGTGCCAGCAGCTTGGTGACAGGGGATTCGAGGGGCTACACCTTC.

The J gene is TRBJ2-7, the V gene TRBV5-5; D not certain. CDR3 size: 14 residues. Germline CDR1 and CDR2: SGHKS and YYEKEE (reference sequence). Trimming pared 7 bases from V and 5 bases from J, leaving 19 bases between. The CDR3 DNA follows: TGTGCCAGCGCCCTCTTGGGCGCGCATGACGAGCAGTACTTC. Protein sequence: CASALLGAHDEQYF.

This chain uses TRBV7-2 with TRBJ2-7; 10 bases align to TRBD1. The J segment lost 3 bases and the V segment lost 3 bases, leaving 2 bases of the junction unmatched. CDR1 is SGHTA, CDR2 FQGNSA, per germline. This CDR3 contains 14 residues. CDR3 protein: CASSFGTGVYEQYF. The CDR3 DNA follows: TGTGCCAGCAGCTTCGGGACAGGGGTCTACGAGCAGTACTTC.

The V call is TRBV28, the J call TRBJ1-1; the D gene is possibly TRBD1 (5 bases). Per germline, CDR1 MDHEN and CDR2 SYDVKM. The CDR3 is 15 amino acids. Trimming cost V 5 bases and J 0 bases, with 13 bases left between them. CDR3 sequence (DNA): TGTGCCAGCAGTCCGGGGGGGGTAATGAACACTGAAGCTTTCTTT. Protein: CASSPGGVMNTEAFF.

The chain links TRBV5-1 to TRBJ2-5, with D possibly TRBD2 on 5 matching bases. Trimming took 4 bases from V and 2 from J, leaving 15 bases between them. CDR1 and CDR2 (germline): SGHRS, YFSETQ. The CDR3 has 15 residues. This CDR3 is CASSPESGSQETQYF. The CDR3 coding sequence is TGCGCCAGCAGCCCCGAAAGTGGGAGTCAAGAGACCCAGTACTTC.

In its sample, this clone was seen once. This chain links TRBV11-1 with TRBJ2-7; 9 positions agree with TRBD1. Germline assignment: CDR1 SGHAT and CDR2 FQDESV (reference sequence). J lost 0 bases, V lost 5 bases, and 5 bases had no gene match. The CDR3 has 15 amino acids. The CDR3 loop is CASSPGQGFSYEQYF. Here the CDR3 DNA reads TGTGCCAGCAGCCCGGGACAGGGATTCTCCTACGAGCAGTACTTC.

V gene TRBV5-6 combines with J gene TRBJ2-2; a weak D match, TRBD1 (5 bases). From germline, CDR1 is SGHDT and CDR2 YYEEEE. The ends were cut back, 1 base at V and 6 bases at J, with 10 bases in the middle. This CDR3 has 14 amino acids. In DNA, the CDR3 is TGTGCCAGCAGCTTGACAGGTTACGCCGGGGAGCTGTTTTTT. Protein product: CASSLTGYAGELFF.

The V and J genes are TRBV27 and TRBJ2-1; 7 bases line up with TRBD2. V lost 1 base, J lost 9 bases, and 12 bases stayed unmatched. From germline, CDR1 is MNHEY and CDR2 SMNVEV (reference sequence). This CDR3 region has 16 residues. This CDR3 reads CASSLYREGWRGEQFF. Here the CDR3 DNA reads TGTGCCAGCAGTTTATATAGGGAGGGCTGGAGGGGTGAGCAGTTCTTC.

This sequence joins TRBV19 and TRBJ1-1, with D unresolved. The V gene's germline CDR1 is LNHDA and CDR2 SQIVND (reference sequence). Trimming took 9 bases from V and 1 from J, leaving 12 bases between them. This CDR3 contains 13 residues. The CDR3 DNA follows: TGTGCCAGCAAAATTCAAAAGAACACTGAAGCTTTCTTT. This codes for CASKIQKNTEAFF.

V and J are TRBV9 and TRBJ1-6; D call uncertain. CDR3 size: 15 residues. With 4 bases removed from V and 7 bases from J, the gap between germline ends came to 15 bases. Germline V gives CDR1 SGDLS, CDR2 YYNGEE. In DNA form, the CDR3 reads TGTGCCAGCAGCCCCCGGCAGGTGAACAATTCACCCCTCCACTTT. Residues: CASSPRQVNNSPLHF.

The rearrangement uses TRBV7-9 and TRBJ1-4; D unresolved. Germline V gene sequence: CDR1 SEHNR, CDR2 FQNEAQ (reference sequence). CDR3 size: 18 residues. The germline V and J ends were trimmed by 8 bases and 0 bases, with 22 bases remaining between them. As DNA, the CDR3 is TGTGCCAGCGGCCAGATAGCCGCACTCCTTGCAACTAATGAAAAACTGTTTTTT. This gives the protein CASGQIAALLATNEKLFF.